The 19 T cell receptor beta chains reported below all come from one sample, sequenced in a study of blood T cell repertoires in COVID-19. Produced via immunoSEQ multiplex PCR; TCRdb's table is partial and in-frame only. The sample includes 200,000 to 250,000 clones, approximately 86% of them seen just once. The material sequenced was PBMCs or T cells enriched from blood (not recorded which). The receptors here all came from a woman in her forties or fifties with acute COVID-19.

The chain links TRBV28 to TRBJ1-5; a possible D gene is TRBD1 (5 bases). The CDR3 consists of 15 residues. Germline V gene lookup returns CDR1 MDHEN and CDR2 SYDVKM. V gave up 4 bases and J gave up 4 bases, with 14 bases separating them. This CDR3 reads CASSYRRGGNQPQHF. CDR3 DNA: TGTGCCAGCAGTTACAGACGGGGGGGAAATCAGCCCCAGCATTTT.

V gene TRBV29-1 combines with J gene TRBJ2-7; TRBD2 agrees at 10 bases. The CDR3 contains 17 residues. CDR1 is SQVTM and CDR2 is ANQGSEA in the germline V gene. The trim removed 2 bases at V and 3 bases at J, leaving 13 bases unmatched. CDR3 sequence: CSVEIGPEAGGVYEQYF. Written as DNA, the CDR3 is TGCAGCGTTGAAATCGGCCCCGAAGCGGGAGGGGTCTACGAGCAGTACTTC.

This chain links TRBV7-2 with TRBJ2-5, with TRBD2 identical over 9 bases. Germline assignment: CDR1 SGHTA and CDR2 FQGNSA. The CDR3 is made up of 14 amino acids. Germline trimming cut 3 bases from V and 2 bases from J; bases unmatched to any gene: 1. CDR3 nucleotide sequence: TGTGCCAGCAGCTTGACTAGCGGTCAAGAGACCCAGTACTTC. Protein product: CASSLTSGQETQYF. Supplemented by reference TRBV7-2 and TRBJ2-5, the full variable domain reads GAGVSQSPSNKVTEKGKDVELRCDPISGHTALYWYRQSLGQGLEFLIYFQGNSAPDKSGLPSDRFSAERTGGSVSTLTIQRTQQEDSAVYLCASSLTSGQETQYFGPGTRLLVL.

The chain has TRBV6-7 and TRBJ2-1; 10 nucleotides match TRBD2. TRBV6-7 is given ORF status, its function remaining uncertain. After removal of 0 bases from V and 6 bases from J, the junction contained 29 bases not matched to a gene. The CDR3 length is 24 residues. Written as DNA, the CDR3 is TGTGCCAGCAGTTACTCGACGGTAACGGCAGGGCTGATGGCTAGCGGGAGTATCCCCAATGAGCAGTTCTTC. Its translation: CASSYSTVTAGLMASGSIPNEQFF.

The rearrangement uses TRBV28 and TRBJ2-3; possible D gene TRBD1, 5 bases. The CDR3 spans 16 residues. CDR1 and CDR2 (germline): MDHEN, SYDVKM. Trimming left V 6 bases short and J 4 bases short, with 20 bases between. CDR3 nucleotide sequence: TGTGCCAGCAGCAACGGAAACGCAGGGTCGGCAGATACGCAGTATTTT. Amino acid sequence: CASSNGNAGSADTQYF.

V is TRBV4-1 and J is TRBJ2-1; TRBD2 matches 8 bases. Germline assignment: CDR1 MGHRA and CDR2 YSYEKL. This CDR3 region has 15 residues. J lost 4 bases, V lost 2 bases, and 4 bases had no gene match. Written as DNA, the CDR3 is TGCGCCAGCAGCCAAACTAGCGGTTTTTACAATGAGCAGTTCTTC. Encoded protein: CASSQTSGFYNEQFF.

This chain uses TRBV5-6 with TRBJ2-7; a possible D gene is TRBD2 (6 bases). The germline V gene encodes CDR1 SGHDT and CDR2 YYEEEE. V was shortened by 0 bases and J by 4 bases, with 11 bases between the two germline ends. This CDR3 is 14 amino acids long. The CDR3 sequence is CASSLVTGRYEQYF. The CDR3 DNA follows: TGTGCCAGCAGCTTGGTCACGGGGAGGTACGAGCAGTACTTC.

For the CDR3, the DNA is TGTGCCAGTAGTATAAGAGCGGGCCAAGAGACCCAGTACTTC. Translating gives CASSIRAGQETQYF. The chain uses TRBV19 and TRBJ2-5; the D gene is possibly TRBD2 (6 bases). The V gene's germline CDR1 is LNHDA and CDR2 SQIVND (reference sequence). This CDR3 is built from 14 residues. V lost 2 bases and J lost 1, with 8 bases in between.

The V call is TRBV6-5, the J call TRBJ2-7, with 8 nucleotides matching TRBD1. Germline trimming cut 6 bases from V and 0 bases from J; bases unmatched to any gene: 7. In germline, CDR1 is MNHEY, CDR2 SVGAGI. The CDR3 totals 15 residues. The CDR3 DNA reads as TGTGCCAGCAGCCCCTCCGGGACAGGCTCCTACGAGCAGTACTTC. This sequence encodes CASSPSGTGSYEQYF.

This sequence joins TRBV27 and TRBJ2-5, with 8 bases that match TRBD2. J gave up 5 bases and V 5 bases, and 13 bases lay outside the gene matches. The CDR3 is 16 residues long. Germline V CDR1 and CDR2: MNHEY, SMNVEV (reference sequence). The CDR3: CASSPTQSSGTETQYF. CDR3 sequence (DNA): TGTGCCAGCAGTCCAACCCAGAGTAGCGGGACGGAGACCCAGTACTTC.

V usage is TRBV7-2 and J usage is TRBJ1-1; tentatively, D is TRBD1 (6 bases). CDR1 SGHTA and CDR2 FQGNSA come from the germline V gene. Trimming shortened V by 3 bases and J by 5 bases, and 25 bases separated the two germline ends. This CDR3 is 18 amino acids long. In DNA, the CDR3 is TGTGCCAGCAGCTTCGCGCGACAGGCCGCCCAAGCTATAACTGAAGCTTTCTTT. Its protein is CASSFARQAAQAITEAFF.

For the CDR3, the DNA is TGTGCCAGCAGCTTATTCAGGGATCGAGGCACCGGGGAGCTGTTTTTT. Its protein is CASSLFRDRGTGELFF. The chain employs TRBV11-2 and TRBJ2-2; D might be TRBD1 (5 bases). From germline, CDR1 is SGHAT and CDR2 FQNNGV. CDR3 length: 16 residues. The V end lost 2 bases, the J end lost 4 bases, and 14 bases lay between the germline ends.

The chain's CDR3 is CASRLIRSGRYNEQFF. CDR3 sequence (DNA): TGTGCAAGTCGCTTAATAAGAAGCGGCCGATACAATGAGCAGTTCTTC. The chain combines TRBV12-2 with TRBJ2-1; whether TRBD2, the table's D call, matches the DNA was not checked. TRBV12-2 is shown as a pseudogene. CDR3 length equals 16 residues.

The CDR3 DNA sequence: TGCGCCAGCAGCCAAGAGGCACTAGCGGGTTACCCTAGCACAGATACGCAGTATTTT. The encoded protein is CASSQEALAGYPSTDTQYF. The rearrangement joins TRBV4-1 to TRBJ2-3; TRBD2 aligns across 9 bases. Per germline, CDR1 MGHRA and CDR2 YSYEKL. V was pared by 0 bases and J by 0 bases, with 10 bases of the junction left unmatched. The CDR3 consists of 19 residues.

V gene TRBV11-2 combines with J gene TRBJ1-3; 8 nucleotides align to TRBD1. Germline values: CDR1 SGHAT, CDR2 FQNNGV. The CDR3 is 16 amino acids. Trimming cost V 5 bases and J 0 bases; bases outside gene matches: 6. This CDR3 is CASSRDRSSSGNTIYF. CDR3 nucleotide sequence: TGTGCCAGCAGCCGGGACAGGTCTTCCTCTGGAAACACCATATATTTT.

The CDR3 nucleotides read TGTGCCAGCAGCTTAGATGGGACAGGGGGTTATGGCTACACCTTC. As protein: CASSLDGTGGYGYTF. The V call is TRBV7-2, the J call TRBJ1-2; 11 bases agree with TRBD1. This CDR3 contains 15 residues. The germline CDR1 and CDR2 sequences are SGHTA and FQGNSA. V gave up 1 base and J gave up 5 bases; unmatched junction bases: 3.

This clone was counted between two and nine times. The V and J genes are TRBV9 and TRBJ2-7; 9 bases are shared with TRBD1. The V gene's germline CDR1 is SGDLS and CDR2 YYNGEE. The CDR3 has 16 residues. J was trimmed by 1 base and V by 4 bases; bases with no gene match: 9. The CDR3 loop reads CASSPSPGTGSYEQYF. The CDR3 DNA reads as TGTGCCAGCAGCCCCAGCCCCGGGACAGGGTCCTACGAGCAGTACTTC. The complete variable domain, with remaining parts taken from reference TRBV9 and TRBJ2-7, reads DSGVTQTPKHLITATGQRVTLRCSPRSGDLSVYWYQQSLDQGLQFLIQYYNGEERAKGNILERFSAQQFPDLHSELNLSSLELGDSALYFCASSPSPGTGSYEQYFGPGTRLTVT.

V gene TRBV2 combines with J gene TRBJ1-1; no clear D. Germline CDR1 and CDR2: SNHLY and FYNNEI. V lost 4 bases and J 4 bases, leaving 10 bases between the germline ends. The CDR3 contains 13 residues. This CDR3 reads CASSGWATTEAFF. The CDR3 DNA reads TGTGCCAGCAGTGGCTGGGCGACCACTGAAGCTTTCTTT.

DNA for the CDR3: TGTGCCAGTAGCACTAGCGGGAGCTCCTACGAGCAGTACTTC. This codes for CASSTSGSSYEQYF. The gene calls are TRBV19 and TRBJ2-7, with 11 bases aligning to TRBD2. Germline V gives CDR1 LNHDA, CDR2 SQIVND (reference sequence). Trimming took 6 bases from V and 0 from J; bases not matched to a gene: 1. This CDR3 contains 14 residues. Supplemented by reference TRBV19 and TRBJ2-7, the full variable domain reads DGGITQSPKYLFRKEGQNVTLSCEQNLNHDAMYWYRQDPGQGLRLIYYSQIVNDFQKGDIAEGYSVSREKKESFPLTVTSAQKNPTAFYLCASSTSGSSYEQYFGPGTRLTVT.